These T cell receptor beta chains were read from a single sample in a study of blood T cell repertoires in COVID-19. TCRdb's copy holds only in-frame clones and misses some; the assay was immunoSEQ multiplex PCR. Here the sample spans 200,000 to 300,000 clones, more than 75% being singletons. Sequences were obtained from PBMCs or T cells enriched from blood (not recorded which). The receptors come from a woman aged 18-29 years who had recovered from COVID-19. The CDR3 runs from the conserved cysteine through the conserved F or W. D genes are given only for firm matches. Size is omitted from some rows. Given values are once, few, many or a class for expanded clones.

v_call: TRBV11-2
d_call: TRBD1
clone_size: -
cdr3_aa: CASSFRQGAQETQYF

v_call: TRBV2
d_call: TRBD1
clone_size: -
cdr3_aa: CASRDTGTGRQPQHF

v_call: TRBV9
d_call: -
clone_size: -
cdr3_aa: CASSVWGEIQETQYF

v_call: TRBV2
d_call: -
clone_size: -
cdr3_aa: CASSARELRSTDTQYF

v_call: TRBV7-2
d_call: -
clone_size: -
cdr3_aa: CASSPSPYEQYF

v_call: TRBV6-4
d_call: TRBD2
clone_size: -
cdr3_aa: CASSRLAGERSEQFF

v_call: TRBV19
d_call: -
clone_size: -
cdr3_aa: CASGKGESYEQYF

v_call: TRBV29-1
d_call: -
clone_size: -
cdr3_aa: CSTDTDISGYTF

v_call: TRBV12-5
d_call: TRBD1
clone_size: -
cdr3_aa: CASAENRGVSNEQFF

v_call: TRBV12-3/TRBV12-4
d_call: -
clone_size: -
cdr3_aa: CASSDYEAQYF

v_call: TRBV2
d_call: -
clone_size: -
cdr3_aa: CASSESDLISGYTEAFF

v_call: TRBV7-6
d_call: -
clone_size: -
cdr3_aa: CASSSPLASPYNEQFF

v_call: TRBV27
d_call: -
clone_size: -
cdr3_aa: CASNPGVGGYTF

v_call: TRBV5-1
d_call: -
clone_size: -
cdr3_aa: CASRRDTSTDTQYF

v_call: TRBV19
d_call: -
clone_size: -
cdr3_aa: CASSIGDFSYEQYF

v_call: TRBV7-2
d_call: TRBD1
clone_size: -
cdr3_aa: CASSLSGTGAYNSPLHF

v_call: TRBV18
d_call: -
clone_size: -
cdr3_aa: CASSPRTDNSNQPQHF

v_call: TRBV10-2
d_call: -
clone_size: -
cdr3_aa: CATKGDIDSNQPQHF

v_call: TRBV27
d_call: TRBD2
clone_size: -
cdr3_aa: CASRSGREYNEQFF

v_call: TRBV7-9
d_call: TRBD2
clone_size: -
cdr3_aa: CASSSSEPGTSGPLDTQYF

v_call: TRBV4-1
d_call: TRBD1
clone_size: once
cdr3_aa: CASSLQGTANSYEQYF

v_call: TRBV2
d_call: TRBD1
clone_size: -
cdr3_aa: CASTSGGLDQPQHF

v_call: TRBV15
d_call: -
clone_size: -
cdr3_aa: CATREGSGNTIYF

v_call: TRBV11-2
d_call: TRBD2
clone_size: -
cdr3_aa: CASSPMTSVNNEQFF

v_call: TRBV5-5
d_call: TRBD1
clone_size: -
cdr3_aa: CASSLSGTGSFAEAFF

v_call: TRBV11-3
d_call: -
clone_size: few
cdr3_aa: CASSLGTEGTEAFF

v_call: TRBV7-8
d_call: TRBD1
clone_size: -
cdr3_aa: CASSEGTGVIWPQHF

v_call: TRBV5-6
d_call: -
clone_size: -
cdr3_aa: CASNTLRAGAYGYTF

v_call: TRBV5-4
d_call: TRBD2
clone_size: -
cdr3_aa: CASSLKREEYTGELFF

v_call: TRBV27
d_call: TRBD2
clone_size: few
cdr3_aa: CASSPRAGGYEQYF

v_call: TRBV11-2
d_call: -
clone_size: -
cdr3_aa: CASSPSRTEAFF

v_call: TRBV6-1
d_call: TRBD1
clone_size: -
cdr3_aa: CASSEAGGTGGGNEQFF